The rows below give T cell receptor beta chains drawn from one sample of a study of cytomegalovirus exposure and HLA in healthy donors. Using immunoSEQ multiplex PCR, the repertoire was profiled, and TCRdb retains in-frame clones only, with some absent. The sample lists 100,000 to 150,000 clones; about 74% were seen once. Sequencing was done on a sample of PBMCs. These receptors were taken from a woman aged 45-60 years in good health and CMV-seropositive. Each CDR3 is given without its conserved first and last residue. The order of the fields is V gene, CDR3 protein.

V gene: TRBV27; CDR3 protein: ASSFSGGAIDTQY
V gene: TRBV25-1; CDR3 protein: ASSERERGFGYT
V gene: TRBV7-8; CDR3 protein: ASTLFQWTGGDGQPQH
V gene: TRBV7-9; CDR3 protein: SSSLAAKQPQH
V gene: TRBV9; CDR3 protein: ASSVAPGRGNEQF
V gene: TRBV29-1; CDR3 protein: SVVGLENTIY
V gene: TRBV2; CDR3 protein: ASEGSGGGGEQF
V gene: TRBV29-1; CDR3 protein: SVERNRDEQY
V gene: TRBV13; CDR3 protein: ASSLISYRAEDYGYT
V gene: TRBV27; CDR3 protein: ASRGLGTGVVNYGYT
V gene: TRBV7-6; CDR3 protein: ASSPDPGETQY
V gene: TRBV15; CDR3 protein: ATSRTGEATDTQY
V gene: TRBV6-1; CDR3 protein: ASSDGHSGANVLT
V gene: TRBV2; CDR3 protein: ASRNRGRPYNEQF
V gene: TRBV5-6; CDR3 protein: ASSLAAGGYAGQPQH
V gene: TRBV6-1; CDR3 protein: ASSGVVGSSQPQH
V gene: TRBV7-8; CDR3 protein: ASSLTAGTGVVYEQY
V gene: TRBV6-5; CDR3 protein: ASSLRTSGVGEQF
V gene: TRBV28; CDR3 protein: ASSYRDSSYEQY
V gene: TRBV11-3; CDR3 protein: ASSPGTRELF
V gene: TRBV19; CDR3 protein: ASSSQWDSYGYT
V gene: TRBV4-1; CDR3 protein: ASSRTEDRSEEQY
V gene: TRBV28; CDR3 protein: ASSLGTGSYNEQF
V gene: TRBV4-3; CDR3 protein: ASSQEWVGGPYYNEQF
V gene: TRBV15; CDR3 protein: ATSGRSAGNNEQF
V gene: TRBV19; CDR3 protein: ASSVGGTVNGYT
V gene: TRBV2; CDR3 protein: ASSVMGNSYEQY
V gene: TRBV7-2; CDR3 protein: ASSLSGETQY
V gene: TRBV5-4; CDR3 protein: ASSLRLHPQETQY
V gene: TRBV6-5; CDR3 protein: ASSFDRDQYEQY
V gene: TRBV28; CDR3 protein: ASIFRGNFNTEAF
V gene: TRBV2; CDR3 protein: ASTDIDEKLF
V gene: TRBV18; CDR3 protein: ASSSGQAYGYT
V gene: TRBV29-1; CDR3 protein: SVGGGSARGFHT
V gene: TRBV11-2; CDR3 protein: ASSPYRQGHNSPLH
V gene: TRBV11-2; CDR3 protein: ASSLGTNYGYT
V gene: TRBV5-8; CDR3 protein: ASSHEGGRGYNEQF
V gene: TRBV4-2; CDR3 protein: ASSQGTRGGFNEKLF
V gene: TRBV7-2; CDR3 protein: ASSRGYEQY
V gene: TRBV19; CDR3 protein: ASSIGGGGRRETQY
V gene: TRBV19; CDR3 protein: ASSYKRVGANVLT
V gene: TRBV9; CDR3 protein: ASSAKGTGGNEKLF
V gene: TRBV10-3; CDR3 protein: AISREDSSYGYT
V gene: TRBV11-3; CDR3 protein: ASSLDLMNGRGQPGNTIY
V gene: TRBV18; CDR3 protein: ASSPPGGGNTIY
V gene: TRBV27; CDR3 protein: ASKYTGTGPYEQY
V gene: TRBV11-2; CDR3 protein: ASSFLRTDSTDTQY
V gene: TRBV19; CDR3 protein: ASSRGLDADTQY
V gene: TRBV19; CDR3 protein: ASSGGAAGELF
V gene: TRBV19; CDR3 protein: ASKGGDRAYGYT
V gene: TRBV19; CDR3 protein: ASSTGGRETQY
V gene: TRBV5-4; CDR3 protein: ASSPQGGTEAF
V gene: TRBV30; CDR3 protein: AWSVYNEQF
V gene: TRBV25-1; CDR3 protein: ASRRRGVTDTQY
V gene: TRBV7-9; CDR3 protein: ASSSTGLRGGIEQF
V gene: TRBV5-1; CDR3 protein: ASSVMGGTEAF
V gene: TRBV7-9; CDR3 protein: ASSLVSQETQY
V gene: TRBV7-9; CDR3 protein: ASSLLAGGVAF
V gene: TRBV15; CDR3 protein: ATSRARGSGANVLT
V gene: TRBV9; CDR3 protein: ASSASGGAGETQY